This T cell receptor (beta chain) was sequenced during a study of blood T cell repertoires in COVID-19. Study details: Spain, Italy and the United States supplied samples that represented acute and convalescent COVID-19. The cDNA or gDNA used as material had been derived from T cells, B-cell-depleted T cells, or PBMCs.

The trim removed 2 bases at V and 7 bases at J, leaving 12 bases unmatched. This CDR3 has 16 residues. Germline V gene data show CDR1 as MDHEN and CDR2 as SYDVKM. Original methodology: Amplifying reference gene primers gave estimates of nucleated cell counts. Assay used: immunoSEQ multiplex PCR; TCRdb lists only in-frame clones, some missing. From that table come the V and J calls and clone size; the DNA was used to work out D and trimming. The top ten clones hold around 6.3% of a sample with about 63,000 clones, around 83% of them seen once. The specimen sequenced was peripheral blood. This receptor was obtained from a human donor in a cohort sampled during active COVID-19. The genes are TRBV28 and TRBJ1-1; 8 bases align to TRBD1. CDR3 sequence: CASSLLGQGGQNEAFF. The CDR3 coding sequence is TGTGCCAGCAGTTTACTAGGACAGGGAGGGCAGAATGAAGCTTTCTTT.